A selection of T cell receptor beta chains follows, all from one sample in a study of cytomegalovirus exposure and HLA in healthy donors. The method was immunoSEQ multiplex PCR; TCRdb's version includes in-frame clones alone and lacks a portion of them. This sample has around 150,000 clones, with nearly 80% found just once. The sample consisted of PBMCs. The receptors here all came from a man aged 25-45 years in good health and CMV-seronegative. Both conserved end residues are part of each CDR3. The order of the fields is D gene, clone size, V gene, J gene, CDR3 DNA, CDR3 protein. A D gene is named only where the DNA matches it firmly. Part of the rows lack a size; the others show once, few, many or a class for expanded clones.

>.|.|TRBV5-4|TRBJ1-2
TGTGCCAGCAGCTTGAGGGGTTCTAACTATGGCTACACCTTC
CASSLRGSNYGYTF
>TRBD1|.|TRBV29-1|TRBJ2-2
TGCAGCGCGAACAGGGGCGGGGAGCTGTTTTTT
CSANRGGELFF
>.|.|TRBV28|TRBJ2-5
TGTGCCAGCAGTTTATCAGGGGAGGAGACCCAGTACTTC
CASSLSGEETQYF
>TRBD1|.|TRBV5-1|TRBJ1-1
TGCGCCAGCAGCTTTAATGCCGGGACAGGGGGCTCTGAAGCTTTCTTT
CASSFNAGTGGSEAFF
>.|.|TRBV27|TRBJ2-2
TGTGCCAGCAGTTTATGGTTGAGCACCGGGGAGCTGTTTTTT
CASSLWLSTGELFF
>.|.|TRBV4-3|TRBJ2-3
TGCGCCAGCAGCCAAGATCTTGCGGGTTGGGGAGATACGCAGTATTTT
CASSQDLAGWGDTQYF
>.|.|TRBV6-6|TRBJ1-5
TGTGCCAGCAGTCCTACAGGTTCAGATCAGCCCCAGCATTTT
CASSPTGSDQPQHF
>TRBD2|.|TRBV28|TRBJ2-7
TGTGCCAGCAGTACCCCAAGCGGGAGGTACGAGCAGTACTTC
CASSTPSGRYEQYF
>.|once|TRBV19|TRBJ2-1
TGTGCCAGTAGTCCAGGTCGGTCCTACAATGAGCAGTTCTTC
CASSPGRSYNEQFF
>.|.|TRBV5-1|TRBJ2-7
TGCGCCAGCAGCTTGACCGTCACCGGGGACGAGCAGTACTTC
CASSLTVTGDEQYF
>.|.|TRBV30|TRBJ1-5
TGTGCCTGGAACAGGGAGAGACAGCCCCAGCATTTT
CAWNRERQPQHF
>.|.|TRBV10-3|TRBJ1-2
TGTGCCATCAGTGAGTCTGGCAGGGCAGAGGGCTACACCTTC
CAISESGRAEGYTF
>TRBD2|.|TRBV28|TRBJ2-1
TGTGCCAGCAGAGATAGCGGGGCTTCTTACAATGAGCAGTTCTTC
CASRDSGASYNEQFF
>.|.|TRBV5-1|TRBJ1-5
TGCGCCAGCAGCTTGGCAGGGGAAAATGGGCCCCAGCATTTT
CASSLAGENGPQHF
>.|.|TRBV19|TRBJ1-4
TGTGCCAGTAAATCAATCACTGCAACTAATGAAAAACTGTTTTTT
CASKSITATNEKLFF
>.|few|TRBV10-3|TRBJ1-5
TGTGCCATCAGTGAGGACAGCAGCAATCAGCCCCAGCATTTT
CAISEDSSNQPQHF
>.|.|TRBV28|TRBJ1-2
TGTGCCAGCAGTTCGGGAGACTATGGCTACACCTTC
CASSSGDYGYTF
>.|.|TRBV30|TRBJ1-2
TGTGCTCTAGAGGGGGAGAGGTATGGCTACACCTTC
CALEGERYGYTF
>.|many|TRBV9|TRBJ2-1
TGTGCCAGCAGCACGTACGACAGCTCCTACAATGAGCAGTTCTTC
CASSTYDSSYNEQFF
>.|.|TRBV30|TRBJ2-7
TGTGCCTGGACGCCCGGACAGCTCTACGAGCAGTACTTC
CAWTPGQLYEQYF
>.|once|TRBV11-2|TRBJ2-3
TGTGCCAGCAGCTTAGGCACTCTAGTAGATACGCAGTATTTT
CASSLGTLVDTQYF
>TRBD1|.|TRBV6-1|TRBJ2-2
TGTGCCAGCAGTGTCACAGGGGGAAGACGGGAGCTGTTTTTT
CASSVTGGRRELFF
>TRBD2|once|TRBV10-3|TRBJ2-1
TGTGCCATCAGACCTCTAGCGGGAGGAATCCGAAGGGGCCAGAATGAGCAGTTCTTC
CAIRPLAGGIRRGQNEQFF
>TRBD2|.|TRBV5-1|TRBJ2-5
TGCGCCAGCAGCTTTTCTAGCGGGAGAACCTGGGAGACCCAGTACTTC
CASSFSSGRTWETQYF
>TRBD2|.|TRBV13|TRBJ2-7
TGTGCCAGCAGCTCCATAGCGGGAGGGCCTGGCCACGAGCAGTACTTC
CASSSIAGGPGHEQYF
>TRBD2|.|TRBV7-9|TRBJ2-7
TGTGCCAGCAGCTTAGGATCAGGGACTAGCGATAAATACGAGCAGTACTTC
CASSLGSGTSDKYEQYF
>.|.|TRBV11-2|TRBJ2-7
TGTGCCAGCAGCTCCTCAGGGCGAACACCCTACGAGCAGTACTTC
CASSSSGRTPYEQYF
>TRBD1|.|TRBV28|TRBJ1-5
TGTGCCAGCAGTTCACCGGGACAGGGGGGGGATCAGCCCCAGCATTTT
CASSSPGQGGDQPQHF
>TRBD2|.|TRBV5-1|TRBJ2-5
TGCGCCACTGGACTAGCGGGAACCCCTCAAGAGACCCAGTACTTC
CATGLAGTPQETQYF
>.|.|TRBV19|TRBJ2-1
TGTGCCAGTAGTATCGGCTCCTACAATGAGCAGTTCTTC
CASSIGSYNEQFF
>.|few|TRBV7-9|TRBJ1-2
TGTGCCAGCAGCACTACAGGGATCTATGGCTACACCTTC
CASSTTGIYGYTF
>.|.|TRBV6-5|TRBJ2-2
TGTGCCAGCAGTTACAGGGGAGGAACCGGGGAGCTGTTTTTT
CASSYRGGTGELFF
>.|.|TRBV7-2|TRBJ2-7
TGTGCCAGCAGCTCTCTGGACAAAGTCTACGAGCAGTACTTC
CASSSLDKVYEQYF
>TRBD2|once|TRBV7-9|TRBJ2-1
TGTGCCAGCAGCTTAGTTGTCTTGTACAGCGGGAGAACGAATGAGCAGTTCTTC
CASSLVVLYSGRTNEQFF
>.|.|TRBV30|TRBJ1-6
TGTGCCTGGAGTCGGCAGGGAAATTCACCCCTCCACTTT
CAWSRQGNSPLHF
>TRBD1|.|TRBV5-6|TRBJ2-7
TGTGCCAGCAGCTTTTTCCGGACAGGGCGGGGAAACTACGAGCAGTACTTC
CASSFFRTGRGNYEQYF
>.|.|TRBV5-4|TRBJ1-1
TGTGCCAGCAGCGTGCCCGACGGAGGGACTGAAGCTTTCTTT
CASSVPDGGTEAFF
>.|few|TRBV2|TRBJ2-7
TGTGCCTGCCGCGCGGGACTTGGGGAGCAGTACTTC
CACRAGLGEQYF
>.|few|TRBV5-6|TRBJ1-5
TGTGCCAGCAGCTTAATGGGACAAGCGGAGCCCCAGCATTTT
CASSLMGQAEPQHF
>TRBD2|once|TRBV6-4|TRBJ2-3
TGTGCCAGCGGTCCTAGCGGGGACACAGATACGCAGTATTTT
CASGPSGDTDTQYF
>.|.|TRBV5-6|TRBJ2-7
TGTGCCAGCAGCTTGGTCCATCTCGTCGGCGGCGAGCAGTACTTC
CASSLVHLVGGEQYF
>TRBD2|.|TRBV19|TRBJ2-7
TGTGCCAGTAGTGCCGGGACTAGCGGGCTCCCCTACGAGCAGTACTTC
CASSAGTSGLPYEQYF
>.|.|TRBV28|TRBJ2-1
TGTGCCAGCAGCTCCAGTGACTTGCGACCTAATGAGCAGTTCTTC
CASSSSDLRPNEQFF
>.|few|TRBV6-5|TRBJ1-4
TGTGCCAGCAGCCCCGGGGAAAAACTGTTTTTT
CASSPGEKLFF